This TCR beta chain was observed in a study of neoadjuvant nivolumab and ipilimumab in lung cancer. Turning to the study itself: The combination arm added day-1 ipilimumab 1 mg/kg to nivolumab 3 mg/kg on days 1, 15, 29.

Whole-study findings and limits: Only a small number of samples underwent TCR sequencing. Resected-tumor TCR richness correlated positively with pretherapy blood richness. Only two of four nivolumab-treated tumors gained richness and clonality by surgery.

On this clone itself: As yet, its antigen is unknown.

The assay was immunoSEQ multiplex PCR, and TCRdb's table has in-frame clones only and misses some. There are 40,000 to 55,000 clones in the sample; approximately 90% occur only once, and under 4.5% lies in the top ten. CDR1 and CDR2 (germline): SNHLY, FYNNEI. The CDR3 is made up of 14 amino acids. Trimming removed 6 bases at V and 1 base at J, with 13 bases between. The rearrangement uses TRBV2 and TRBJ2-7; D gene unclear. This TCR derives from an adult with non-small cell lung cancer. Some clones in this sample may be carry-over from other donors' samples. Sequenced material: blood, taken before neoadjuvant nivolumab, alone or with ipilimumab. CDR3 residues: CASSGRPYSYEQYF. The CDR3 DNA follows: TGTGCCAGCAGCGGCAGGCCCTATTCCTACGAGCAGTACTTC.